The clone carrying this T cell receptor (beta chain) appeared a single time. The antigen remains undetermined. Looked up from germline, CDR1 is SGHTA and CDR2 is FQGTGA. The CDR3 consists of 15 residues. The J segment lost 5 bases and the V segment lost 2 bases, leaving 6 bases of the junction unmatched. The repertoire was sequenced with immunoSEQ multiplex PCR; TCRdb's copy has only in-frame clones and lacks some. The sample has 90,000 to 120,000 clones, 91% seen once. These data originate in a study of OX40 agonist ivuxolimab in advanced cancers. Overall study: A history of anti-PD-1, anti-PD-L1 or anti-CTLA-4 therapy was acceptable, and about 37% had some.

Study conclusions and caveats: Some patients without response likewise showed low normalized clonal expansion.

This rearrangement joins TRBV7-3 to TRBJ2-1; 7 bases align to TRBD2. The TCR originated in an adult with an advanced solid tumor such as melanoma, head and neck, liver or kidney cancer. The sample here was CD4+ or CD8+ T cells sorted from blood, taken in a trial of the OX40 agonist ivuxolimab. CDR3 protein: CASSLGRERHNEQFF. The CDR3, as DNA: TGTGCCAGCAGCTTAGGGCGGGAGAGGCACAATGAGCAGTTCTTC.